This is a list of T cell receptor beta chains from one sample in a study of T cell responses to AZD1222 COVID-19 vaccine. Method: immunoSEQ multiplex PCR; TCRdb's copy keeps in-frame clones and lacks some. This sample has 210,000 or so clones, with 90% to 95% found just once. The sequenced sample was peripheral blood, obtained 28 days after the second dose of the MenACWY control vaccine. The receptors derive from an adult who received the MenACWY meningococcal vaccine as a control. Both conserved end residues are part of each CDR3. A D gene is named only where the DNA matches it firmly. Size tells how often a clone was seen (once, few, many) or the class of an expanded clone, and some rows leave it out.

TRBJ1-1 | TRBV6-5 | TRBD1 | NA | CASTTGGRSTEAFF | TGTGCCAGCACCACAGGGGGCAGGAGCACTGAAGCTTTCTTT
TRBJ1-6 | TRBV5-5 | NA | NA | CASSLGLPQYNSPLHF | TGTGCCAGCAGCTTGGGCCTACCTCAATATAATTCACCCCTCCACTTT
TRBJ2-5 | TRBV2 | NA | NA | CASSERDVQETQYF | TGTGCCAGCAGTGAACGGGACGTACAAGAGACCCAGTACTTC
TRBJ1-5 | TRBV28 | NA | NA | CASGGVGAGNQPQHF | TGTGCCAGCGGTGGAGTAGGGGCAGGCAATCAGCCCCAGCATTTT
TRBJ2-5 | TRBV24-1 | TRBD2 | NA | CATSDPAPTSGRTQYF | TGTGCCACCAGTGATCCTGCCCCGACTAGCGGGAGAACCCAGTACTTC
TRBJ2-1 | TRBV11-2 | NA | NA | CASSFQQWAEQFF | TGTGCCAGCAGCTTTCAACAGTGGGCGGAGCAGTTCTTC
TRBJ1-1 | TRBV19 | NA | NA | CASSMNGVMGTEAFF | TGTGCCAGTAGTATGAACGGAGTGATGGGCACTGAAGCTTTCTTT
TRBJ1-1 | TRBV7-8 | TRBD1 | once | CASSSRGGNTEAFF | TGTGCCAGCAGTTCCAGGGGGGGGAACACTGAAGCTTTCTTT
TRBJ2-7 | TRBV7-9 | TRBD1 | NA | CASSLPTGAEQYF | TGTGCCAGCAGCTTACCGACAGGGGCCGAGCAGTACTTC
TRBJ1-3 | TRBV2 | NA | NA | CASSEARSGNTIYF | TGTGCCAGCAGTGAAGCTCGCTCTGGAAACACCATATATTTT
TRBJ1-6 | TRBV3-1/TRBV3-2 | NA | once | CASNAGGSPLHF | TGTGCCAGCAATGCGGGCGGTTCACCCCTCCACTTT
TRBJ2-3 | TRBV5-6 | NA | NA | CASSLTGSGTDTQYF | TGTGCCAGCAGCTTGACGGGGAGTGGCACAGATACGCAGTATTTT
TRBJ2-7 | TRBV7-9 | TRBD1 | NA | CASSRSAGGFYEQYF | TGTGCCAGCAGCCGTTCGGCAGGGGGCTTCTACGAGCAGTACTTC
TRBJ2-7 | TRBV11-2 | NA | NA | CASSLGRSYEQYF | TGTGCCAGCAGCTTGGGGCGCTCCTACGAGCAGTACTTC